Listed here are 32 T cell receptor beta chains from one sample, sequenced in a study of OX40 agonist ivuxolimab in advanced cancers. The data were produced by immunoSEQ multiplex PCR, yet TCRdb's version contains in-frame clones alone and is incomplete. Among some 27,000 clones listed, 80% were seen once. Sequenced here: CD4+ or CD8+ T cells sorted from blood, sampled in a trial of the OX40 agonist ivuxolimab. The source is an adult with an advanced solid tumor such as melanoma, head and neck, liver or kidney cancer.

V usage is TRBV7-2 and J usage is TRBJ1-1, with a possible D match to TRBD1 (5 bases). CDR3 length: 12 residues. Germline loops: CDR1 SGHTA, CDR2 FQGNSA. Trimming left V 5 bases short and J 4 bases short, with 8 bases between. The CDR3 loop is CASSRGGTEAFF. CDR3 DNA sequence: TGTGCCAGCAGCCGGGGGGGCACTGAAGCTTTCTTT. The whole variable domain, remainder taken from reference TRBV7-2 and TRBJ1-1, is GAGVSQSPSNKVTEKGKDVELRCDPISGHTALYWYRQSLGQGLEFLIYFQGNSAPDKSGLPSDRFSAERTGGSVSTLTIQRTQQEDSAVYLCASSRGGTEAFFGQGTRLTVV.

By sample share, this clone is medium-sized (0.01 to 0.1%). This chain joins TRBV5-6 and TRBJ2-1, with D possibly TRBD2 on 6 matching bases. Trimming stripped 4 bases from V and 7 bases from J, with 18 bases between. Germline V gives CDR1 SGHDT, CDR2 YYEEEE. The CDR3 extends over 15 amino acids. Here the CDR3 reads CASSRWEAEINEQFF. As DNA, the CDR3 is TGTGCCAGCAGCCGTTGGGAGGCAGAGATTAATGAGCAGTTCTTC.

J is TRBJ1-4 and V is TRBV12-5; D may be TRBD1 (6 bases). The germline V and J ends were trimmed by 5 bases and 5 bases, with 12 bases remaining between them. This CDR3 region has 14 residues. CDR1 and CDR2 (germline): LGHNT, FRNRAP. The CDR3 loop reads CASGTGQSNEKLFF. In DNA, the CDR3 is TGTGCTAGTGGTACCGGACAGTCAAATGAAAAACTGTTTTTT.

The V gene is TRBV5-6, the J gene TRBJ2-3; the match to TRBD2 covers 8 bases. This CDR3 has 16 amino acids. V trimming: 4 bases; J trimming: 6 bases; junction bases outside the gene matches: 13. The germline V gene has CDR1 SGHDT and CDR2 YYEEEE. CDR3 in amino acids: CASSTLPGTSTDTQYF. The CDR3 nucleotides are TGTGCCAGCAGCACATTGCCCGGGACTAGTACTGATACGCAGTATTTT.

This chain links TRBV14 with TRBJ2-5; no firm D call. V dropped 0 bases and J dropped 5 bases, with 10 bases sitting between them. The CDR3 loop spans 14 amino acids. Germline loops: CDR1 SGHDN, CDR2 FVKESK. CDR3 protein: CASSQEVLLETQYF. CDR3 DNA: TGTGCCAGCAGCCAAGAGGTGCTGTTGGAGACCCAGTACTTC.

The CDR3 coding sequence is TGTGCCAGCAGCTTAGGGGCAGGCCCAACCTACGAGCAGTACTTC. This translates into CASSLGAGPTYEQYF. This chain uses TRBV7-2 with TRBJ2-7; no clear D gene. The CDR3 is 15 amino acids. V shed 1 base and J shed 2 bases, with 12 bases lying between them. Germline CDR1 and CDR2: SGHTA and FQGNSA.

The rearrangement links TRBV18 to TRBJ2-5; D is perhaps TRBD2 (6 bases). The V end lost 4 bases, the J end lost 5 bases, and 17 bases lay between the germline ends. Germline V CDR1 and CDR2: KGHSH, LQKENI. This CDR3 has 15 amino acids. CDR3 amino acids: CASSLYGGTRETQYF. As DNA, the CDR3 is TGTGCCAGCTCACTCTACGGGGGTACGAGGGAGACCCAGTACTTC.

V and J are TRBV5-4 and TRBJ2-2, with 8 nucleotides matching TRBD2. The germline gives CDR1 SGHNT, CDR2 YYREEE (reference sequence). The CDR3 length is 14 residues. V lost 2 bases, J lost 6 bases, and 3 bases stayed unmatched. The CDR3 loop is CASSFGGEAGELFF. DNA of the CDR3: TGTGCCAGCAGCTTCGGGGGGGAAGCCGGGGAGCTGTTTTTT.

The rearrangement uses TRBV4-1 and TRBJ1-4; 8 bases fit TRBD1. The CDR3 is 16 residues long. The germline V gene encodes CDR1 MGHRA and CDR2 YSYEKL. With 2 bases clipped from V and 8 bases from J, the junction kept 10 bases outside the gene matches. In nucleotides, the CDR3 is TGCGCCAGCAGCCAACCAAGGACAGGGACGGAAGAAAAACTGTTTTTT. It codes for CASSQPRTGTEEKLFF.

V usage is TRBV5-6 and J usage is TRBJ2-7; D is uncertain. There are 13 residues in the CDR3. Germline V gives CDR1 SGHDT, CDR2 YYEEEE. Trimming shortened V by 3 bases and J by 0 bases, and 7 bases separated the two germline ends. The CDR3 sequence: CASSWASSYEQYF. The CDR3 nucleotides are TGTGCCAGCAGCTGGGCGTCCTCCTACGAGCAGTACTTC.

The chain links TRBV5-6 to TRBJ2-1; no firm D call. The CDR3 is made up of 12 amino acids. V dropped 2 bases and J dropped 6 bases, with 6 bases sitting between them. The V gene's germline CDR1 is SGHDT and CDR2 YYEEEE. DNA for the CDR3: TGTGCCAGCAGCTTAGGGCTCAATGAGCAGTTCTTC. This codes for CASSLGLNEQFF.

This chain links TRBV4-3 with TRBJ1-2; D gene uncertain. Germline-derived CDR1 and CDR2 are LGHNA and YSLEER. CDR3 length: 15 residues. V was trimmed by 0 bases and J by 0 bases, leaving 8 bases between them. The CDR3: CASSQDENSNYGYTF. The CDR3 DNA follows: TGCGCCAGCAGCCAAGATGAGAACTCTAACTATGGCTACACCTTC.

The genes are TRBV10-3 and TRBJ2-7; D remains unclear. Trimming pared 4 bases from V and 0 bases from J, leaving 10 bases between. The CDR3 totals 14 residues. The germline V gene encodes CDR1 ENHRY and CDR2 SYGVKD. DNA for the CDR3: TGTGCCATCAGTGTGAGCAGCAGCTCCTACGAGCAGTACTTC. It is translated as CAISVSSSSYEQYF.

V is TRBV27 and J is TRBJ2-7; D is perhaps TRBD1 or TRBD2 (5 bases each). V was shortened by 5 bases and J by 2 bases, with 10 bases between the two germline ends. The CDR3 runs to 13 residues. Germline lookup yields CDR1 MNHEY and CDR2 SMNVEV (reference sequence). The CDR3 bases are TGTGCCAGCAGTGGGGACGGTACCTACGAGCAGTACTTC. Translation gives CASSGDGTYEQYF.

The CDR3 coding sequence is TGTGCCAGCAGCATCGGGGGTCACGGGGGAAGCAATCAGCCCCAGCATTTT. This translates into CASSIGGHGGSNQPQHF. The gene calls are TRBV28 and TRBJ1-5, with D maybe TRBD1 (5 bases). V was cut by 6 bases and J by 1 base, with 19 bases left in between. CDR3 size: 17 residues. Germline V gives CDR1 MDHEN, CDR2 SYDVKM.

This clone was detected once. CDR3 amino acids: CASSDQGVYEQYF. CDR3 DNA sequence: TGTGCCAGTTCGGATCAAGGGGTCTACGAGCAGTACTTC. The chain couples TRBV19 to TRBJ2-7; tentatively, D is TRBD1 (5 bases). Trimming cost V 8 bases and J 3 bases, with 14 bases left between them. The germline V gene has CDR1 LNHDA and CDR2 SQIVND (reference sequence). This CDR3 is 13 amino acids long. Full variable domain (remainder filled in from reference TRBV19 and TRBJ2-7): DGGITQSPKYLFRKEGQNVTLSCEQNLNHDAMYWYRQDPGQGLRLIYYSQIVNDFQKGDIAEGYSVSREKKESFPLTVTSAQKNPTAFYLCASSDQGVYEQYFGPGTRLTVT.

The rearrangement links TRBV6-6 to TRBJ1-4; 9 bases fit TRBD1. Trimming took 5 bases from V and 8 from J; bases not matched to a gene: 6. Per germline, CDR1 MNHNY and CDR2 SVGAGI (reference sequence). The CDR3 is 14 residues long. CDR3 protein: CASSGQGQDEKLFF. The DNA of the CDR3 is TGTGCCAGCAGTGGACAGGGGCAAGACGAAAAACTGTTTTTT.

V gene TRBV2 combines with J gene TRBJ1-2; 9 bases fit TRBD1. CDR1 and CDR2 from the germline V gene are SNHLY and FYNNEI. The CDR3 is 16 residues long. V was pared by 6 bases and J by 6 bases, with 14 bases of the junction left unmatched. The CDR3: CASRALAPGTGHGYTF. The CDR3 DNA follows: TGTGCCAGCAGAGCTCTTGCACCCGGGACAGGGCATGGCTACACCTTC.

The gene calls are TRBV29-1 and TRBJ1-1, with D unresolved. The germline CDR1 and CDR2 sequences are SQVTM and ANQGSEA. The length of the CDR3 is 13 residues. The ends were cut back, 0 bases at V and 0 bases at J, with 5 bases in the middle. Written as DNA, the CDR3 is TGCAGCGTTGAAGAGCTAATGAACACTGAAGCTTTCTTT. Its protein is CSVEELMNTEAFF.

The rearrangement uses TRBV6-5 and TRBJ1-3; D is ambiguous. Germline V gene data show CDR1 as MNHEY and CDR2 as SVGAGI. Trimming shortened V by 4 bases and J by 0 bases, and 10 bases separated the two germline ends. This CDR3 has 15 residues. The CDR3 loop reads CASSSGLLSGNTIYF. The CDR3 region has the DNA TGTGCCAGCAGTTCCGGACTGCTCTCTGGAAACACCATATATTTT.

This rearrangement joins TRBV18 to TRBJ2-7; 8 positions agree with TRBD1. The CDR3 sequence is 14 residues long. J gave up 4 bases and V 0 bases, and 2 bases lay outside the gene matches. Per the germline V gene, CDR1 is KGHSH and CDR2 is LQKENI. This chain's CDR3 is CASSPPDRAYEQYF. For the CDR3, the DNA is TGTGCCAGCTCACCACCGGACAGGGCTTACGAGCAGTACTTC.

The V and J genes are TRBV6-5 and TRBJ2-7; the D gene is possibly TRBD1 (6 bases). The CDR3 has 15 residues. V lost 2 bases to trimming and J lost 4 bases, with 15 bases between them. Per germline, CDR1 MNHEY and CDR2 SVGAGI. The CDR3, as DNA: TGTGCCAGCAGTTACGGTTCAGGGGCCGGGTACGAGCAGTACTTC. Its protein product is CASSYGSGAGYEQYF.

This chain links TRBV6-6 with TRBJ1-1; D is unresolved. The V gene's germline CDR1 is MNHNY and CDR2 SVGAGI (reference sequence). CDR3 length equals 10 residues. This chain's CDR3 is CVSENTEAFF. CDR3 in DNA: TGTGTCTCAGAAAACACTGAAGCTTTCTTT.

This clone was detected only once. The chain joins TRBV5-4 to TRBJ1-6; no reliable D call. The CDR3 loop spans 14 amino acids. Trimming took 4 bases from V and 7 from J, leaving 12 bases between them. Germline loops: CDR1 SGHNT, CDR2 YYREEE (reference sequence). CDR3 sequence reads: CASSDGLINSPLHF. The DNA of the CDR3 is TGTGCCAGCAGCGATGGACTAATAAATTCACCCCTCCACTTT.

V and J are TRBV19 and TRBJ1-1; D uncertain. Trimming left V 9 bases short and J 0 bases short, with 11 bases between. The germline V gene encodes CDR1 LNHDA and CDR2 SQIVND (reference sequence). This CDR3 is built from 13 residues. The CDR3 DNA follows: TGTGCCAGCACCGCCAGGTTGAACACTGAAGCTTTCTTT. Its protein product is CASTARLNTEAFF.

The chain has TRBV11-1 and TRBJ2-5; unclear D gene. This CDR3 has 14 amino acids. Germline-derived CDR1 and CDR2 are SGHAT and FQDESV (reference sequence). The V end lost 3 bases, the J end lost 1 base, and 9 bases lay between the germline ends. CDR3 bases: TGTGCCAGCAGCTTCCCCCTGGGCCAAGAGACCCAGTACTTC. Translating gives CASSFPLGQETQYF.

The chain employs TRBV6-5 and TRBJ1-1; a possible D gene is TRBD1 (5 bases). V lost 7 bases, J lost 0 bases, and 15 bases lay in between. Germline assignment: CDR1 MNHEY and CDR2 SVGAGI. The CDR3 contains 15 residues. CDR3 sequence reads: CASTNPPGMNTEAFF. DNA of the CDR3: TGTGCCAGCACCAACCCCCCAGGGATGAACACTGAAGCTTTCTTT.

This clone has just a few counts. The chain links TRBV6-6 to TRBJ1-2; TRBD1 matches 7 bases. This CDR3 contains 15 residues. Germline lookup yields CDR1 MNHNY and CDR2 SVGAGI (reference sequence). The V gene end was trimmed by 0 bases and the J gene end by 8 bases; junction bases not matched to a gene: 9. The CDR3 DNA is TGTGCCAGCAGTTACTCTGACAGGGCGGGTTTAGGCTACACCTTC. Protein: CASSYSDRAGLGYTF.

The J gene is TRBJ2-3, the V gene TRBV4-1; 7 bases agree with TRBD2. Germline V lookup: CDR1 MGHRA, CDR2 YSYEKL. Trimming removed 0 bases from V and 2 bases from J; junction bases left unmatched: 17. This CDR3 spans 20 amino acids. DNA of the CDR3: TGCGCCAGCAGCCAAGATCTAGAAATTGAACGGGGGGAACACACAGATACGCAGTATTTT. Encoded protein: CASSQDLEIERGEHTDTQYF.

The chain carries TRBV4-1 and TRBJ2-2, with D unclear. The CDR3 totals 13 residues. Trimming pared 2 bases from V and 4 bases from J, leaving 5 bases between. Germline V gives CDR1 MGHRA, CDR2 YSYEKL. The CDR3 DNA reads as TGCGCCAGCAGCCAAACCAGCACCGGGGAGCTGTTTTTT. Encoded protein: CASSQTSTGELFF.

This chain connects TRBV29-1 to TRBJ1-1; 7 bases line up with TRBD1. CDR1 SQVTM and CDR2 ANQGSEA come from the germline V gene. Unmatched junction bases numbered 5, after V lost 4 bases and J lost 0 bases. This CDR3 is built from 14 residues. In nucleotides, the CDR3 is TGCAGCGTTGGCAGGGGGGGGGTGAACACTGAAGCTTTCTTT. As protein: CSVGRGGVNTEAFF.

The J gene is TRBJ1-4, the V gene TRBV4-3; no firm D call. In germline, CDR1 is LGHNA, CDR2 YSLEER. The CDR3 totals 13 residues. Trimming shortened V by 0 bases and J by 5 bases, and 4 bases separated the two germline ends. The CDR3 region is CASSQDSNEKLFF. The CDR3 nucleotides are TGCGCCAGCAGCCAAGACTCAAATGAAAAACTGTTTTTT.